The 23 T cell receptor beta chains listed next were all sequenced from one sample in a study of T cells in Graves' hyperthyroidism and ophthalmopathy. The source material, RNA transcripts, was used to amplify TCR beta CDR3 regions. An initial round of RT-PCR targeting the TCR CDR3 relied on the HTBI primer set. TCRdb re-called the multiplex PCR reads through MiXCR, storing one row per CDR3 protein. The table records over 650,000 distinct CDR3 sequences, 45% of them present only once. The sample comprised peripheral blood or thyroid tissue (not recorded which). The receptor source for this set is an adult man with Graves' disease, either hyperthyroidism or ophthalmopathy (not recorded which).

The V and J genes are TRBV11-1 and TRBJ2-7, with TRBD2 identical over 9 bases. The CDR3 totals 15 residues. Germline V gene lookup returns CDR1 SGHAT and CDR2 FQDESV (reference sequence). CDR3 DNA: TGTGCTAGTAAGGCGGCGGGAGGGCTCTCCTACGAGCAGTACTTC. It is translated as CASKAAGGLSYEQYF.

On this clonotype: The junction departs from germline at one end; a sequencing error may be responsible. V gene TRBV13 combines with J gene TRBJ2-2; D may be TRBD1 or TRBD2 (5 bases each). The germline gives CDR1 PRHDT, CDR2 FYEKMQ (reference sequence). This CDR3 spans 13 amino acids. The CDR3 loop reads CASSLGDAGELFF. CDR3 in DNA: TGCGCCAGCAGCTTGGGGGACGCCGGGGAGCTGTTTTTT.

The gene calls are TRBV20-1 and TRBJ1-5, with TRBD1 matching 9 bases. This CDR3 has 15 residues. CDR1 and CDR2 (germline): DFQATT, SNEGSKA (reference sequence). This CDR3 is CSARSMGTGNQPQHF. The CDR3, as DNA: TGCAGCGCGAGGTCGATGGGGACAGGGAATCAGCCCCAGCATTTT.

This clonotype has more than one count but fewer than ten. The V call is TRBV9, the J call TRBJ2-5, with D possibly matching TRBD2 (5 bases). This CDR3 is 15 amino acids long. CDR1 is SGDLS and CDR2 is YYNGEE in the germline V gene. V lost 1 base to trimming and J lost 2 bases, with 12 bases between them. This CDR3 is CASSVIGRAQETQYF. The CDR3 coding sequence is TGTGCCAGCAGCGTAATAGGGCGGGCTCAAGAGACCCAGTACTTC. The full variable domain, its missing parts supplied by reference TRBV9 and TRBJ2-5, is DSGVTQTPKHLITATGQRVTLRCSPRSGDLSVYWYQQSLDQGLQFLIQYYNGEERAKGNILERFSAQQFPDLHSELNLSSLELGDSALYFCASSVIGRAQETQYFGPGTRLLVL.

V gene TRBV29-1 combines with J gene TRBJ1-1; D is undetermined. The CDR3 is 12 amino acids. CDR1 is SQVTM, CDR2 ANQGSEA, per germline. V was pared by 1 base and J by 5 bases, with 8 bases between. The CDR3 coding sequence is TGCAGCGTTGAAGTCCGAAGGACTGAAGCTTTCTTT. This codes for CSVEVRRTEAFF.

This chain links TRBV5-1 with TRBJ2-7; 9 nucleotides agree with TRBD2. CDR1 is SGHRS, CDR2 YFSETQ, per germline. Trimming removed 3 bases from V and 5 bases from J; junction bases left unmatched: 3. The CDR3 contains 13 residues. CDR3 DNA sequence: TGCGCCAGCAGCTGGACTAGCGAACACGAGCAGTACTTC. Translating gives CASSWTSEHEQYF.

The rearrangement uses TRBV20-1 and TRBJ2-7; possible D gene TRBD2, 6 bases. The CDR3 extends over 13 amino acids. CDR1 is DFQATT, CDR2 SNEGSKA, per germline (reference sequence). The V gene lost 3 bases and the J gene lost 2 bases, with 11 bases spanning the gap. DNA of the CDR3: TGCAGTGCTAGGGTAGCGGCCCCCTACGAGCAGTACTTC. It specifies CSARVAAPYEQYF.

This clonotype was observed a handful of times. The chain combines TRBV29-1 with TRBJ2-5; the D is unclear. The CDR3 is 12 amino acids. Trimming left V 6 bases short and J 3 bases short, with 11 bases between. Germline CDR1 is SQVTM and CDR2 is ANQGSEA. CDR3 sequence reads: CSVFHWEETQYF. DNA of the CDR3: TGCAGCGTATTTCATTGGGAAGAGACCCAGTACTTC.

The chain employs TRBV7-8 and TRBJ1-2; 9 bases line up with TRBD1. The CDR3 totals 15 residues. Germline CDR1 is SGHVS and CDR2 is FQNEAQ. J was trimmed by 6 bases and V by 7 bases; bases with no gene match: 12. For the CDR3, the DNA is TGTGCCAGCATCACACAGGGGGCGAGTATCAATGGCTACACCTTC. Translating it yields CASITQGASINGYTF.

The chain recombines TRBV12-3 or TRBV12-4 with TRBJ2-7; a possible D gene is TRBD1 (6 bases). V was shortened by 6 bases and J by 5 bases, with 20 bases between the two germline ends. The CDR3 sequence is 15 residues long. The CDR3 here is CASSLIPAAGDEQYF. CDR3 bases: TGTGCCAGCAGCTTAATTCCGGCTGCAGGGGACGAGCAGTACTTC.

V is TRBV20-1 and J is TRBJ1-5, with TRBD1 as a possible D gene (5 bases). CDR1 is DFQATT, CDR2 SNEGSKA, per germline (reference sequence). The CDR3 spans 13 residues. V was shortened by 6 bases and J by 11 bases, with 20 bases between the two germline ends. The CDR3 DNA follows: TGCAGTGCCCAGCGGGAGGCCAGGGAGACCCAGCATTTT. This encodes CSAQREARETQHF.

DNA for the CDR3: TGTGCCAGCAGCCCTCAGGGTGTGGGGTACACCATATATTTT. This sequence encodes CASSPQGVGYTIYF. V gene TRBV7-2 combines with J gene TRBJ1-3; D might be TRBD1 (5 bases). V was trimmed by 5 bases and J by 8 bases, leaving 16 bases between them. In germline, CDR1 is SGHTA, CDR2 FQGNSA. This CDR3 spans 14 amino acids.

The CDR3 region has the DNA TGCGCCAGCAGGAACAAGTATAGCAATCAGCCCCAGCATTTT. This encodes CASRNKYSNQPQHF. V and J are TRBV5-1 and TRBJ1-5; D unresolved. This CDR3 has 14 residues. Germline V gene lookup returns CDR1 SGHRS and CDR2 YFSETQ. The V end was cut by 5 bases, the J end by 0 bases, with 9 bases between. The full variable domain, rest sourced from reference TRBV5-1 and TRBJ1-5, is KAGVTQTPRYLIKTRGQQVTLSCSPISGHRSVSWYQQTPGQGLQFLFEYFSETQRNKGNFPGRFSGRQFSNSRSEMNVSTLELGDSALYLCASRNKYSNQPQHFGDGTRLSIL.

In regard to this clonotype: Possible read error: a much larger clone is one base away. V gene TRBV10-2 combines with J gene TRBJ1-5; D call uncertain. CDR3 length: 12 residues. CDR1 WSHSY and CDR2 SAAADI come from the germline V gene. In DNA form, the CDR3 reads TGCGCCAGCGGTGAGCCCGAACAGCCCCAGCATTTT. Encoded protein: CASGEPEQPQHF.

The table lists this clonotype with many counts. The chain is built from TRBV11-2 and TRBJ1-2, with D possibly matching TRBD1 (5 bases). Trimming stripped 1 base from V and 5 bases from J, with 11 bases between. The CDR3 has 14 residues. Germline CDR1 is SGHAT and CDR2 is FQNNGV. The CDR3 here is CASSLAVAGYGYTF. In nucleotides, the CDR3 is TGTGCCAGCAGCTTAGCGGTGGCAGGGTATGGCTACACCTTC.

This clonotype came up a few times. The chain has TRBV7-9 and TRBJ1-6; 7 positions match TRBD1. The CDR3 is 14 residues long. V shed 6 bases and J 8 bases; nucleotides not matched to a gene: 7. From germline, CDR1 is SEHNR and CDR2 FQNEAQ (reference sequence). This CDR3 reads CASREQGTHSPLHF. CDR3 DNA sequence: TGTGCCAGCAGGGAACAGGGGACTCATTCACCCCTCCACTTT.

This clonotype was detected ten times or more. The CDR3 protein is CASSLGRTPQHF. For the CDR3, the DNA is TGTGCCAGCAGCCTTGGACGAACGCCCCAGCATTTT. This chain joins TRBV12-3 or TRBV12-4 and TRBJ1-5, with D unclear. The CDR3 length is 12 residues. V was trimmed by 6 bases and J by 9 bases, leaving 12 bases between them.

The chain has TRBV2 and TRBJ1-1; D unresolved. The CDR3 consists of 14 residues. Trimming pared 5 bases from V and 7 bases from J, leaving 17 bases between. The V gene's germline CDR1 is SNHLY and CDR2 FYNNEI. The CDR3 spells CASSPPLDPFEAFF. The CDR3 DNA reads as TGTGCCAGCAGTCCCCCACTCGACCCCTTTGAAGCTTTCTTT.

As for this clonotype: At one end, the junction sequence differs from germline, possibly due to a read error. The V call is TRBV20-1, the J call TRBJ1-3, with a weak D call TRBD1 (5 bases). Germline V gene lookup returns CDR1 DFQATT and CDR2 SNEGSKA (reference sequence). The CDR3 has 14 amino acids. The chain's CDR3 is CGATEGTSGNTIYF. The CDR3 DNA reads TGCGGTGCTACTGAGGGGACCTCTGGAAACACCATATATTTT.

This chain connects TRBV2 to TRBJ1-2, with a weak D call TRBD1 (5 bases). Trimming removed 7 bases from V and 4 bases from J, with 16 bases in between. Germline loops: CDR1 SNHLY, CDR2 FYNNEI. This CDR3 is 14 amino acids long. CDR3: CASTRIEGIYGYTF. In DNA form, the CDR3 reads TGTGCCAGCACCCGGATTGAGGGGATCTATGGCTACACCTTC.

This clonotype was seen a few times. This chain joins TRBV6-5 and TRBJ2-5, with D perhaps TRBD1 (5 bases). CDR1 MNHEY and CDR2 SVGAGI come from the germline V gene. This CDR3 has 14 residues. Trimming pared 0 bases from V and 5 bases from J, leaving 10 bases between. CDR3 sequence: CASSYSQGSETQYF. The CDR3 nucleotides are TGTGCCAGCAGTTACTCTCAGGGCTCGGAGACCCAGTACTTC.

This clonotype has a count of ten or more. The V call is TRBV14, the J call TRBJ1-2, with 7 bases fitting TRBD1. J was trimmed by 7 bases and V by 4 bases; bases with no gene match: 9. CDR1 SGHDN and CDR2 FVKESK come from the germline V gene. There are 14 residues in the CDR3. DNA for the CDR3: TGTGCCAGCAGCCTAAGGGACAGTGGAATTGGCTACACCTTC. It codes for CASSLRDSGIGYTF.

This chain joins TRBV4-2 and TRBJ2-5; 7 positions match TRBD2. There are 13 residues in the CDR3. Per germline, CDR1 LGHNA and CDR2 YNFKEQ. Germline trimming cut 2 bases from V and 5 bases from J; bases unmatched to any gene: 2. DNA of the CDR3: TGTGCCAGCAGCCAACTAGCGGAGGAGACCCAGTACTTC. Translation gives CASSQLAEETQYF.